This passage covers 18 T cell receptor beta chains from one sample sequenced in a study of blood T cell repertoires in COVID-19. Profiling relied on immunoSEQ multiplex PCR, and the TCRdb table lists in-frame clones only, not all of them. The sample includes some 270,000 clones, around nine tenths of them seen just once. The sample taken for sequencing was peripheral blood. The receptors were sampled from a woman aged 60-75 years who had recovered from COVID-19.

The chain recombines TRBV3-1 (or the pseudogene TRBV3-2) with TRBJ2-6; the match to TRBD1 covers 9 bases. This CDR3 has 17 residues. The ends lost 5 bases at V and 2 bases at J; junction bases unmatched: 7. Germline lookup yields CDR1 LGHDT and CDR2 YNNKEL (reference sequence). The CDR3, as DNA: TGTGCCAGCAGCTCTCCGACAGGGGGAACTGGGGCCAACGTCCTGACTTTC. Amino acid sequence: CASSSPTGGTGANVLTF.

The gene calls are TRBV6-5 and TRBJ2-1; 7 bases agree with TRBD2. This CDR3 has 13 residues. The trim removed 8 bases at V and 6 bases at J, leaving 7 bases unmatched. Germline V gene data show CDR1 as MNHEY and CDR2 as SVGAGI. The CDR3 nucleotides are TGTGCCAGCTCCCAAAGCGGGGCCAATGAGCAGTTCTTC. Translated, it gives CASSQSGANEQFF.

V is TRBV19 and J is TRBJ1-1, with 7 bases lining up with TRBD1. Germline CDR1 is LNHDA and CDR2 is SQIVND (reference sequence). V shed 6 bases and J 8 bases; nucleotides not matched to a gene: 12. This CDR3 has 14 residues. The CDR3 sequence: CASRPQGIWLEAFF. The CDR3 bases are TGTGCCAGTAGACCACAGGGGATCTGGCTAGAAGCTTTCTTT.

The chain joins TRBV5-5 to TRBJ2-7; 7 nucleotides agree with TRBD2. The V gene's germline CDR1 is SGHKS and CDR2 YYEKEE (reference sequence). This CDR3 comprises 13 residues. Unmatched junction bases numbered 8, after V lost 4 bases and J lost 7 bases. The DNA for the CDR3 is TGTGCCAGCAGCCCATGGGGGGGTAAAGAGCAGTACTTC. Its protein product is CASSPWGGKEQYF.

This clone was seen only once. The chain recombines TRBV29-1 with TRBJ1-4, with a tentative D call TRBD1 (6 bases). The germline V and J ends were trimmed by 7 bases and 8 bases, with 17 bases remaining between them. Looked up from germline, CDR1 is SQVTM and CDR2 is ANQGSEA. CDR3 length: 13 amino acids. The CDR3 coding sequence is TGCAGCGCCAACAGGGTGGGATCCGAAAAACTGTTTTTT. Protein product: CSANRVGSEKLFF.

This chain links TRBV9 with TRBJ2-7; the D is unclear. The germline CDR1 and CDR2 sequences are SGDLS and YYNGEE. Trimming took off 0 bases at V and 2 bases at J, with 12 bases between the two ends. CDR3 length equals 15 residues. As DNA, the CDR3 is TGTGCCAGCAGCGTAGGAGGCAGTTCAACCTACGAGCAGTACTTC. Its translation: CASSVGGSSTYEQYF.

The chain couples TRBV5-1 to TRBJ2-7; 7 positions match TRBD1. Trimming cost V 0 bases and J 0 bases; bases outside gene matches: 9. The CDR3 sequence is 17 residues long. Per the germline V gene, CDR1 is SGHRS and CDR2 is YFSETQ. The CDR3 loop is CASSLAVRQGNSYEQYF. The CDR3 DNA sequence: TGCGCCAGCAGCTTGGCGGTCCGACAGGGCAACTCCTACGAGCAGTACTTC. Based on the CDR3 plus reference TRBV5-1 and TRBJ2-7, the full variable domain is KAGVTQTPRYLIKTRGQQVTLSCSPISGHRSVSWYQQTPGQGLQFLFEYFSETQRNKGNFPGRFSGRQFSNSRSEMNVSTLELGDSALYLCASSLAVRQGNSYEQYFGPGTRLTVT.

CDR3 nucleotide sequence: TGTGCCAGCAGCCAAGAGGTGGGACTATTAACCGGGGAGCTGTTTTTT. Protein: CASSQEVGLLTGELFF. The chain joins TRBV14 to TRBJ2-2; 7 bases fit TRBD2. Losses at the gene ends were 0 bases for V and 5 bases for J; bases not matched to a gene: 6. This CDR3 is 16 amino acids long. CDR1 and CDR2 from the germline V gene are SGHDN and FVKESK.

J is TRBJ1-4 and V is TRBV2; 7 positions match TRBD1. Germline V gives CDR1 SNHLY, CDR2 FYNNEI. The CDR3 runs to 16 residues. With 7 bases clipped from V and 5 bases from J, the junction kept 13 bases outside the gene matches. The CDR3 nucleotides are TGTGCCAGCAATAGGGCCGGGACAGAGATAAATGAAAAACTGTTTTTT. This translates into CASNRAGTEINEKLFF. The variable domain in full, with the rest retrieved from reference TRBV2 and TRBJ1-4, is EPEVTQTPSHQVTQMGQEVILRCVPISNHLYFYWYRQILGQKVEFLVSFYNNEISEKSEIFDDQFSVERPDGSNFTLKIRSTKLEDSAMYFCASNRAGTEINEKLFFGSGTQLSVL.

V gene TRBV28 combines with J gene TRBJ2-4; D gene uncertain. The CDR3 extends over 12 amino acids. CDR1 and CDR2 from the germline V gene are MDHEN and SYDVKM. Deletions cut 6 bases from V and 5 bases from J, with 8 bases between. The CDR3 nucleotides are TGTGCCAGCAGGAACATGGAAAACATTCAGTACTTC. Amino acid sequence: CASRNMENIQYF.

The chain is built from TRBV5-1 and TRBJ2-7; D not resolved. The V gene's germline CDR1 is SGHRS and CDR2 YFSETQ. V lost 0 bases, J lost 1 base, and 11 bases lay in between. This CDR3 has 15 amino acids. The CDR3 reads CASSLGPQESYEQYF. Here the CDR3 DNA reads TGCGCCAGCAGCTTGGGGCCGCAGGAATCCTACGAGCAGTACTTC.

The V gene is TRBV6-5, the J gene TRBJ2-7, with 8 bases fitting TRBD1. CDR1 is MNHEY and CDR2 is SVGAGI in the germline V gene. The length of the CDR3 is 12 residues. V shed 4 bases and J 7 bases; nucleotides not matched to a gene: 3. DNA of the CDR3: TGTGCCAGCAGTTTTGACAGGGGTGAGCAGTACTTC. Amino acids: CASSFDRGEQYF.

The chain carries TRBV29-1 and TRBJ1-4, with D uncertain. The CDR3 loop spans 13 amino acids. Germline CDR1 and CDR2: SQVTM and ANQGSEA. Between the trimmed V and J ends, which lost 1 base and 8 bases, there was a span of 11 bases. The CDR3 here is CSVEGQAGEKLFF. Here the CDR3 DNA reads TGCAGCGTTGAAGGACAAGCGGGGGAAAAACTGTTTTTT.

V usage is TRBV6-6 and J usage is TRBJ1-6; D call uncertain. This CDR3 region has 12 residues. Germline CDR1 MNHNY, CDR2 SVGAGI (reference sequence). The V end was cut by 5 bases, the J end by 10 bases, with 9 bases between. CDR3 sequence: CASSPPGSPLHF. In DNA, the CDR3 is TGTGCCAGCAGTCCGCCGGGATCACCCCTCCACTTT.

The chain carries TRBV5-1 and TRBJ2-1, with 11 bases aligning to TRBD2. V was clipped by 8 bases and J by 9 bases; unmatched bases: 22. The CDR3 is 18 residues long. Looked up from germline, CDR1 is SGHRS and CDR2 is YFSETQ. This chain's CDR3 is CASKWRPSGGPRPGEQFF. The CDR3 coding sequence is TGCGCCAGTAAGTGGAGACCTAGCGGGGGGCCTCGCCCCGGTGAGCAGTTCTTC.

V is TRBV7-3 and J is TRBJ1-2; D may be TRBD1 (6 bases). Germline-derived CDR1 and CDR2 are SGHTA and FQGTGA. Trimming cost V 7 bases and J 14 bases, with 17 bases left between them. The CDR3 loop spans 11 amino acids. The CDR3 DNA reads as TGTGCCAGCACTCCCTGGACAGATTGGACCTTC. Protein product: CASTPWTDWTF.

This clone appeared once. The chain is built from TRBV19 and TRBJ2-5; no firm D call. The V end lost 4 bases, the J end lost 2 bases, and 5 bases lay between the germline ends. Germline V gene sequence: CDR1 LNHDA, CDR2 SQIVND (reference sequence). The CDR3 runs to 12 residues. CDR3 region: CASSTLQETQYF. CDR3 DNA sequence: TGTGCCAGTAGTACACTACAAGAGACCCAGTACTTC.

The CDR3 DNA is TGTGCCAGCAGCTTATCTAGCGGCACAGATACGCAGTATTTT. As protein: CASSLSSGTDTQYF. The chain links TRBV7-9 to TRBJ2-3; D might be TRBD2 (6 bases). The CDR3 extends over 14 amino acids. V was clipped by 2 bases and J by 1 base, with 7 bases between them. The V gene's germline CDR1 is SEHNR and CDR2 FQNEAQ (reference sequence).